This record looks at one TCR beta chain sequence and its context. Its specificity is not known. This CDR3 has 15 amino acids. The V end was cut by 2 bases, the J end by 6 bases, with 13 bases between. Germline CDR1 and CDR2: SGHTA and FQGTGA. These data belong to a study of blood T cells in healthy people across ages. Study-level results: Unknown CMV status may confound age-related changes in expanded clones. Older age went with lower TCR beta diversity per million T cells, in a roughly linear way.

For the second PCR, which ran for about 7 to 12 cycles, a sample-barcoded 5' primer and a J-beta primer mix were used. TCRdb reprocessed the 5' RACE reads via MiXCR and lists one record per CDR3 protein. This sample has approximately 800,000 distinct CDR3 sequences, with around 25% found just once. These data also formed part of another study, on T cells of mothers and their children. That paper states: Relative to unrelated pairs, biologically related mother-child dyads exhibited marginally greater, non-significant overlap. There was no detection of any persistent microchimeric T cell clones.

This TCR was recovered from a boy aged 5-17 years in good health. Sequenced input: blood. The rearrangement uses TRBV7-3 and TRBJ2-2; either TRBD1 or TRBD2 may fit D (5 bases each). For the CDR3, the DNA is TGTGCCAGCAGCTTACGGGGCCAGGTAGCCGGGGAGCTGTTTTTT. It yields the protein CASSLRGQVAGELFF.